The 29 T cell receptor beta chains in this list originate from one sample, sequenced in a study of T-cell reconstitution after alpha-beta-depleted transplantation in children. Unique molecular identifiers were incorporated when the TCRbeta library was constructed. A single record per CDR3 protein comes from TCRdb applying MiXCR to the PCR reads. This table holds 200,000 to 250,000 distinct CDR3 sequences, more than 10% found once. This material consisted of PBMCs from the stem cell graft donor, taken from the stem cell graft. These TCRs come from a human donor who donated a stem cell graft to a child with acute lymphoblastic leukemia.

In its sample, this clonotype was seen many times. The rearrangement links TRBV5-1 to TRBJ2-3; D is unresolved. CDR1 and CDR2 (germline): SGHRS, YFSETQ. Trimming left V 0 bases short and J 1 base short, with 9 bases between. The CDR3 runs 15 residues. CDR3 sequence (DNA): TGCGCCAGCAGCTTGGTTTACTCGGGCACAGATACGCAGTATTTT. Translation gives CASSLVYSGTDTQYF.

There are a few counts of this clonotype. V and J are TRBV29-1 and TRBJ2-5; D gene ambiguous. Germline-derived CDR1 and CDR2 are SQVTM and ANQGSEA. The germline V and J ends were trimmed by 4 bases and 1 base, with 10 bases remaining between them. CDR3 length equals 13 residues. The CDR3 nucleotides are TGCAGCGTTGCTCGTACGCCCCAAGAGACCCAGTACTTC. Translation: CSVARTPQETQYF.

This clonotype was seen repeatedly, ten times or more. The chain is built from TRBV7-9 and TRBJ2-7; the match to TRBD2 covers 9 bases. V trimming: 5 bases; J trimming: 6 bases; junction bases outside the gene matches: 11. Germline values: CDR1 SEHNR, CDR2 FQNEAQ (reference sequence). CDR3 length equals 15 residues. The CDR3 coding sequence is TGTGCCAGCAGCCCCGGACTAGCGAGAGGCCCCGAGCAGTACTTC. Translated: CASSPGLARGPEQYF.

The chain links TRBV27 to TRBJ1-2; D gene unclear. Germline V gene lookup returns CDR1 MNHEY and CDR2 SMNVEV (reference sequence). The CDR3 runs 13 residues. With 4 bases removed from V and 9 bases from J, the gap between germline ends came to 15 bases. The CDR3 region has the DNA TGTGCCAGCAGTTGGGCCAATGGCGGACGCTACACCTTC. Its protein is CASSWANGGRYTF.

This clonotype was seen many times. The chain links TRBV5-1 to TRBJ2-2, with 8 positions matching TRBD2. CDR1 and CDR2 from the germline V gene are SGHRS and YFSETQ. The CDR3 covers 17 residues. The junction had 10 bases not matched to a gene; V was cut back by 1 base and J by 5 bases. CDR3 DNA sequence: TGCGCCAGCAGCTTGAAGGTCGGGAGGGCCGGGACCGGGGAGCTGTTTTTT. This translates into CASSLKVGRAGTGELFF.

This clonotype was counted at least ten times. This chain joins TRBV28 and TRBJ1-2; the D gene is possibly TRBD1 (5 bases). Germline V gene data show CDR1 as MDHEN and CDR2 as SYDVKM. Trimming pared 1 base from V and 6 bases from J, leaving 12 bases between. The CDR3 sequence is 14 residues long. The CDR3 loop is CASSLSMGPDGYTF. The CDR3 coding sequence is TGTGCCAGCAGTTTATCTATGGGGCCGGATGGCTACACCTTC.

The table lists this clonotype with many counts. V is TRBV28 and J is TRBJ2-5, with D perhaps matching TRBD1 (6 bases). V gave up 2 bases and J gave up 5 bases, with 15 bases separating them. Germline V lookup: CDR1 MDHEN, CDR2 SYDVKM. The CDR3 runs to 15 residues. CDR3 bases: TGTGCCAGCAGTTTAGGGGCAGGGGAGAGGGAGACCCAGTACTTC. Its translation: CASSLGAGERETQYF.

This clonotype was observed at least ten times. V and J are TRBV29-1 and TRBJ1-2; 10 positions match TRBD1. Germline trimming cut 0 bases from V and 0 bases from J; bases unmatched to any gene: 4. CDR1 is SQVTM, CDR2 ANQGSEA, per germline. This CDR3 has 16 amino acids. The CDR3 protein is CSVEDRGTGANYGYTF. The CDR3 DNA reads as TGCAGCGTTGAAGATAGGGGGACAGGGGCTAACTATGGCTACACCTTC.

This clonotype was counted ten times or more. V usage is TRBV7-2 and J usage is TRBJ1-5; no clear D. Germline values: CDR1 SGHTA, CDR2 FQGNSA. The V and J ends lost 5 bases and 2 bases respectively, with 16 bases between them. This CDR3 comprises 16 residues. DNA for the CDR3: TGTGCCAGCAGCCCTGGAGGCGGGAGCGGCAATCAGCCCCAGCATTTT. It codes for CASSPGGGSGNQPQHF.

The sample holds many counts of this clonotype. This chain connects TRBV28 to TRBJ2-7; D call uncertain. CDR1 is MDHEN and CDR2 is SYDVKM in the germline V gene. The CDR3 extends over 13 amino acids. V was trimmed by 0 bases and J by 5 bases, leaving 8 bases between them. The CDR3 nucleotides read TGTGCCAGCAGTTTATGGGGGTTGGACGAGCAGTACTTC. It translates to CASSLWGLDEQYF.

The chain joins TRBV30 to TRBJ2-1, with D perhaps matching TRBD2 (6 bases). The ends were cut back, 5 bases at V and 5 bases at J, with 13 bases in the middle. This CDR3 has 13 amino acids. Germline V gene data show CDR1 as GTSNPN and CDR2 as SVGIG (reference sequence). The CDR3 region is CAWSIREDNEQFF. The CDR3 region has the DNA TGTGCCTGGTCCATCAGGGAGGACAATGAGCAGTTCTTC. Together with reference TRBV30 and TRBJ2-1, the CDR3 gives the full variable domain: SQTIHQWPATLVQPVGSPLSLECTVEGTSNPNLYWYRQAAGRGLQLLFYSVGIGQISSEVPQNLSASRPQDRQFILSSKKLLLSDSGFYLCAWSIREDNEQFFGPGTRLTVL.

This clonotype appeared many times. This chain links TRBV20-1 with TRBJ1-5, with TRBD1 identical over 7 bases. This CDR3 region has 15 residues. Germline values: CDR1 DFQATT, CDR2 SNEGSKA (reference sequence). The J segment lost 1 base and the V segment lost 5 bases, leaving 8 bases of the junction unmatched. The CDR3 spells CSAPRATGSNQPQHF. The CDR3 DNA follows: TGCAGTGCTCCACGGGCGACAGGGAGCAATCAGCCCCAGCATTTT.

This clonotype was counted ten times or more. This chain joins TRBV6-5 and TRBJ2-2; either TRBD1 or TRBD2 may supply D (5 bases each). The CDR3 contains 15 residues. The V end lost 2 bases, the J end lost 4 bases, and 11 bases lay between the germline ends. CDR1 and CDR2 (germline): MNHEY, SVGAGI. The CDR3 region is CASSYTGDPTGELFF. The CDR3 DNA is TGTGCCAGCAGTTACACCGGGGACCCCACCGGGGAGCTGTTTTTT.

This clonotype has only a few counts. The chain joins TRBV11-1 to TRBJ2-7, with 12 bases lining up with TRBD2. The germline gives CDR1 SGHAT, CDR2 FQDESV (reference sequence). The CDR3 length is 18 residues. The J segment lost 3 bases and the V segment lost 4 bases, leaving 13 bases of the junction unmatched. CDR3 amino acids: CASSSVTSGGVGVYEQYF. As DNA, the CDR3 is TGTGCCAGCAGCTCCGTGACTAGCGGGGGCGTGGGCGTCTACGAGCAGTACTTC.

The chain couples TRBV11-2 to TRBJ2-5; tentative D call: TRBD2 (6 bases). Trimming took 0 bases from V and 5 from J, leaving 13 bases between them. The CDR3 runs to 15 residues. The germline gives CDR1 SGHAT, CDR2 FQNNGV. Written as DNA, the CDR3 is TGTGCCAGCAGCTTAGATGGCAGAGGAGGGGAGACCCAGTACTTC. Amino acids: CASSLDGRGGETQYF.

This clonotype has a count of ten or more. The chain links TRBV7-9 to TRBJ2-7; 11 bases are shared with TRBD1. The CDR3 has 14 residues. The V gene end was trimmed by 6 bases and the J gene end by 5 bases; junction bases not matched to a gene: 6. CDR1 SEHNR and CDR2 FQNEAQ come from the germline V gene (reference sequence). The CDR3 region is CASSLDRGLNEQYF. Here the CDR3 DNA reads TGTGCCAGCAGTTTGGACAGGGGGCTCAACGAGCAGTACTTC.

This clonotype was counted ten times or more. The chain combines TRBV10-3 with TRBJ2-1; 13 nucleotides agree with TRBD2. J gave up 9 bases and V 6 bases, and 8 bases lay outside the gene matches. Germline V gene lookup returns CDR1 ENHRY and CDR2 SYGVKD. CDR3 length equals 15 residues. Here the CDR3 DNA reads TGTGCCATCAGCCCGGGACTAGCGGGAAGGCTTGAGCAGTTCTTC. Translating it yields CAISPGLAGRLEQFF.

This clonotype was observed at least ten times. This chain joins TRBV4-3 and TRBJ2-2, with TRBD2 matching 9 bases. J was trimmed by 4 bases and V by 3 bases; bases with no gene match: 9. Germline-derived CDR1 and CDR2 are LGHNA and YSLEER. The CDR3 has 17 residues. CDR3 nucleotide sequence: TGCGCCAGCAGCCAGAGTCTAGCGGGAACTACCACCGGGGAGCTGTTTTTT. It translates to CASSQSLAGTTTGELFF.

The chain employs TRBV4-3 and TRBJ2-3, with TRBD2 as a possible D gene (6 bases). The germline V gene encodes CDR1 LGHNA and CDR2 YSLEER. V dropped 0 bases and J dropped 2 bases, with 15 bases sitting between them. The CDR3 consists of 17 residues. Here the CDR3 reads CASSQDLSGRNTDTQYF. DNA of the CDR3: TGCGCCAGCAGCCAAGATTTGAGCGGGCGAAACACAGATACGCAGTATTTT.

This clonotype was counted ten times or more. The J gene is TRBJ1-5, the V gene TRBV7-9; D remains unclear. Per the germline V gene, CDR1 is SEHNR and CDR2 is FQNEAQ (reference sequence). The CDR3 has 13 residues. With 1 base removed from V and 6 bases from J, the gap between germline ends came to 7 bases. Here the CDR3 reads CASSLGGTQPQHF. The CDR3 DNA sequence: TGTGCCAGCAGCTTAGGGGGAACTCAGCCCCAGCATTTT.

This clonotype was found many times. The chain links TRBV29-1 to TRBJ2-2; 8 bases line up with TRBD1. Unmatched junction bases numbered 16, after V lost 7 bases and J lost 6 bases. The CDR3 has 16 residues. Germline assignment: CDR1 SQVTM and CDR2 ANQGSEA. The CDR3 loop is CSAEGQGAGYAGELFF. CDR3 nucleotide sequence: TGCAGCGCCGAGGGTCAGGGGGCGGGTTACGCCGGGGAGCTGTTTTTT.

This clonotype showed up many times. The V and J genes are TRBV29-1 and TRBJ2-5; D unclear. This CDR3 region has 12 residues. V was cut by 3 bases and J by 5 bases, with 10 bases left in between. CDR1 and CDR2 from the germline V gene are SQVTM and ANQGSEA. CDR3 region: CSVDPLTETQYF. CDR3 nucleotide sequence: TGCAGCGTTGACCCGCTAACGGAGACCCAGTACTTC.

This clonotype has a count of ten or more. The V call is TRBV24-1, the J call TRBJ2-1, with 7 positions matching TRBD1. CDR3 length: 17 amino acids. Germline V lookup: CDR1 KGHDR, CDR2 SFDVKD. V gave up 4 bases and J gave up 8 bases; unmatched junction bases: 16. In DNA, the CDR3 is TGTGCCACCAGTGACCACCGCAAGGGGGCAAGTATCGATGAGCAGTTCTTC. Its translation is CATSDHRKGASIDEQFF.

This clonotype appeared a few times. The J gene is TRBJ2-6, the V gene TRBV20-1, with a tentative D call TRBD1 (5 bases). CDR3 length: 16 amino acids. CDR1 DFQATT and CDR2 SNEGSKA come from the germline V gene (reference sequence). CDR3 DNA: TGCAGCGCAAATCCGACAGTCACCTCTGGGGCCAACGTCCTGACTTTC. Translation: CSANPTVTSGANVLTF.

The sample holds many counts of this clonotype. V and J are TRBV4-3 and TRBJ2-4, with D unresolved. CDR1 and CDR2 (germline): LGHNA, YSLEER. V dropped 4 bases and J dropped 7 bases, with 17 bases sitting between them. The CDR3 has 15 residues. The CDR3 nucleotides read TGCGCCAGCAGCCTTTCATGGGCCATTGGGAACATTCAGTACTTC. It codes for CASSLSWAIGNIQYF.

The chain uses TRBV5-4 and TRBJ2-3; D unresolved. The ends were cut back, 4 bases at V and 5 bases at J, with 14 bases in the middle. In germline, CDR1 is SGHNT, CDR2 YYREEE (reference sequence). CDR3 length: 14 residues. The DNA of the CDR3 is TGTGCCAGCAGCCCTCTTGGTAAGGGAGATACGCAGTATTTT. Protein sequence: CASSPLGKGDTQYF. The full variable domain, completed using reference TRBV5-4 and TRBJ2-3, is ETGVTQSPTHLIKTRGQQVTLRCSSQSGHNTVSWYQQALGQGPQFIFQYYREEENGRGNFPPRFSGLQFPNYSSELNVNALELDDSALYLCASSPLGKGDTQYFGPGTRLTVL.

There are a few counts of this clonotype. The genes are TRBV27 and TRBJ2-1; D not certain. Trimming left V 4 bases short and J 6 bases short, with 7 bases between. The CDR3 extends over 12 amino acids. CDR1 is MNHEY, CDR2 SMNVEV, per germline (reference sequence). The CDR3 bases are TGTGCCAGCAGTTCCTTCGGCAATGAGCAGTTCTTC. Translation: CASSSFGNEQFF.

This clonotype was seen at least ten times. The rearrangement links TRBV12-3 or TRBV12-4 to TRBJ2-1; 9 nucleotides line up with TRBD1. The CDR3 spans 21 residues. V lost 4 bases to trimming and J lost 3 bases; unmatched junction nucleotides: 22. In DNA, the CDR3 is TGTGCCAGCAGTTCTAACGCACGGGGACAGGGAGGTAACACATACTACAATGAGCAGTTCTTC. Amino acids: CASSSNARGQGGNTYYNEQFF.

This clonotype has at least ten counts. The chain employs TRBV11-2 and TRBJ2-7, with D tentatively TRBD1 (6 bases). Germline assignment: CDR1 SGHAT and CDR2 FQNNGV. V dropped 1 base and J dropped 1 base, with 14 bases sitting between them. The CDR3 contains 16 residues. The CDR3 DNA reads TGTGCCAGCAGCTTAGGATTAGGACAGTGGTCCTACGAGCAGTACTTC. It encodes CASSLGLGQWSYEQYF. Variable domain in full (rest from reference TRBV11-2 and TRBJ2-7): EAGVAQSPRYKIIEKRQSVAFWCNPISGHATLYWYQQILGQGPKLLIQFQNNGVVDDSQLPKDRFSAERLKGVDSTLKIQPAKLEDSAVYLCASSLGLGQWSYEQYFGPGTRLTVT.